The sequence of this T cell receptor (beta chain) was determined in a study of immune evolution from preneoplasia to lung adenocarcinoma. Study-wide findings and caveats: Later-stage lesions seemingly showed higher T cell density and diversity than normal lung.

This table comes from immunoSEQ multiplex PCR, and its TCRdb copy is limited to in-frame clones, with some not included. The table has about 26,000 clones, roughly 70% seen once; the top ten hold 4.5% to 7%. Per the germline V gene, CDR1 is LNHNV and CDR2 is YYDKDF (reference sequence). V dropped 1 base and J dropped 4; count of bases not matched to a gene: 3. The CDR3 has 14 residues. About this clone itself: Its antigen is as yet unknown.

This rearrangement joins TRBV15 to TRBJ1-2; 7 bases align to TRBD1. What was sequenced was FFPE invasive lung adenocarcinoma tissue. The origin of this receptor is a person in their sixties or seventies with invasive lung adenocarcinoma. Some clones in this sample may be carry-over from other donors' samples. The CDR3 DNA sequence: TGTGCCACCAGCAGAGGCGGACAGGCCTATGGCTACACCTTC. Translated, it gives CATSRGGQAYGYTF.